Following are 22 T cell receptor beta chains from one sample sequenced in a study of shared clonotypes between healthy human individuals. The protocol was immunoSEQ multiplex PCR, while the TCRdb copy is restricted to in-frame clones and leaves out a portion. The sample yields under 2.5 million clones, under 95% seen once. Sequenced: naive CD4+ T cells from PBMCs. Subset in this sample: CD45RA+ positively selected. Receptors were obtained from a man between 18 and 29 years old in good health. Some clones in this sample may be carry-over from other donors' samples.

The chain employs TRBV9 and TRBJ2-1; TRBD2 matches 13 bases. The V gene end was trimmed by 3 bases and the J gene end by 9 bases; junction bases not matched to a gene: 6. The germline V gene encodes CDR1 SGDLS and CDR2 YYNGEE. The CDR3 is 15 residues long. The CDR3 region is CASSAGTSGIGEQFF. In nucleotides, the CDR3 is TGTGCCAGCAGCGCCGGGACTAGCGGGATCGGTGAGCAGTTCTTC.

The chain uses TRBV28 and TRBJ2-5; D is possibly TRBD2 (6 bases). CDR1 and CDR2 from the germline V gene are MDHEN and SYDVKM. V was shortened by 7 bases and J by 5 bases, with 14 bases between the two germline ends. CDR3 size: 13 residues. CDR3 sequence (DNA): TGTGCCAGCACCGGGGCGGGGTGGGAGACCCAGTACTTC. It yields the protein CASTGAGWETQYF.

This CDR3 reads CASSPLSWYGYTF. DNA for the CDR3: TGTGCCAGCAGCCCCCTTAGTTGGTATGGCTACACCTTC. J is TRBJ1-2 and V is TRBV7-2; the D is unclear. The germline CDR1 and CDR2 sequences are SGHTA and FQGNSA. CDR3 length: 13 residues. V was clipped by 5 bases and J by 5 bases, with 12 bases between them.

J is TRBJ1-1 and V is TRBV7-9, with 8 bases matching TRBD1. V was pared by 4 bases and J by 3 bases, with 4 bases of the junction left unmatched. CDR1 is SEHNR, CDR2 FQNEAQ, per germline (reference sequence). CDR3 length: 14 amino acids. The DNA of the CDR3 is TGTGCCAGCAGCTCAGGGGGCACCCACACTGAAGCTTTCTTT. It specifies CASSSGGTHTEAFF.

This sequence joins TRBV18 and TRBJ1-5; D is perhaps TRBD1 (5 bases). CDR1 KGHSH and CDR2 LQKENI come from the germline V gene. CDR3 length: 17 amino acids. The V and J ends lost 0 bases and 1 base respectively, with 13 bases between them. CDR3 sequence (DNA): TGTGCCAGCTCACCACCGTCAGGGAGGGACAGCAATCAGCCCCAGCATTTT. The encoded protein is CASSPPSGRDSNQPQHF.

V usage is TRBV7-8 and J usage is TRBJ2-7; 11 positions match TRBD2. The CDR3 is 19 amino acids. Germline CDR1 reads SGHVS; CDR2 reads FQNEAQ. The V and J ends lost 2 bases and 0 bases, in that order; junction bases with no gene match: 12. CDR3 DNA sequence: TGTGCCAGCAGCTTAAGGACCCTAGCGGGAGGCCATAGCTCCTACGAGCAGTACTTC. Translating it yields CASSLRTLAGGHSSYEQYF.

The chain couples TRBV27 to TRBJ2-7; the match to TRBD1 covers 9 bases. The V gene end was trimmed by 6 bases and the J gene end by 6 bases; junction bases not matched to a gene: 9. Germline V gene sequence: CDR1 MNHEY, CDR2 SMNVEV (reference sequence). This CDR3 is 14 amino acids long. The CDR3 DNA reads TGTGCCAGCAGGGGGGGACAGGGTCGCGGCGAGCAGTACTTC. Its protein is CASRGGQGRGEQYF.

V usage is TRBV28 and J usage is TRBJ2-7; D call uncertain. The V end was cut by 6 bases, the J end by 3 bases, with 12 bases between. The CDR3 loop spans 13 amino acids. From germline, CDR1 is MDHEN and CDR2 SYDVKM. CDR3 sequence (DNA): TGTGCCAGCAGCCCATTGCAGCGCTACGAGCAGTACTTC. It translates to CASSPLQRYEQYF.

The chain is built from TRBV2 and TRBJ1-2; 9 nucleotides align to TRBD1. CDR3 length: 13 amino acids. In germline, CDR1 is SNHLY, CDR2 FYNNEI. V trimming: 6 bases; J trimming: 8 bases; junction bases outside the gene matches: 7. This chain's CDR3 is CASSQQGAGGYTF. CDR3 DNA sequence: TGTGCCAGCAGCCAACAGGGGGCTGGAGGCTACACCTTC.

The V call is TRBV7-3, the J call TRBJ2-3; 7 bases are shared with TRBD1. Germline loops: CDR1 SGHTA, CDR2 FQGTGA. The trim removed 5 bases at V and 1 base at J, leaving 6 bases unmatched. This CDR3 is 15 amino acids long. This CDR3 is CASSLTGSGTDTQYF. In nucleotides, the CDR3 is TGTGCCAGCAGCCTGACAGGGTCAGGCACAGATACGCAGTATTTT.

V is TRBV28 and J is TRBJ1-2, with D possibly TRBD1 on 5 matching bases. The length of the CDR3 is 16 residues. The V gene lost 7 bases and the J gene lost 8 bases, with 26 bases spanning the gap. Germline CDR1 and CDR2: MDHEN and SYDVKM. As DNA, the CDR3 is TGTGCCAGCACCCTTCCCGGGACGCCTCGGGGTTGGGGCTACACCTTC. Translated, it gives CASTLPGTPRGWGYTF.

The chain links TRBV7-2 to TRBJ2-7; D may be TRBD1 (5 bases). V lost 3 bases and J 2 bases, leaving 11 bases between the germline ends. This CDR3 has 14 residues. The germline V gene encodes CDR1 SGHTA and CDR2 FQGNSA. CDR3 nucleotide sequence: TGTGCCAGCAGCTTGAGCAGGGCCGCCTACGAGCAGTACTTC. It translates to CASSLSRAAYEQYF.

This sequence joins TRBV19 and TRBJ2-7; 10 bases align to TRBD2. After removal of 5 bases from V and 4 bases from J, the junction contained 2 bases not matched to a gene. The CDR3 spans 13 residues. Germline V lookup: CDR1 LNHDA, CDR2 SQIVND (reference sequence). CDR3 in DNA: TGTGCCAGTAGTCAGACTAGCGGGTACGAGCAGTACTTC. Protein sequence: CASSQTSGYEQYF.

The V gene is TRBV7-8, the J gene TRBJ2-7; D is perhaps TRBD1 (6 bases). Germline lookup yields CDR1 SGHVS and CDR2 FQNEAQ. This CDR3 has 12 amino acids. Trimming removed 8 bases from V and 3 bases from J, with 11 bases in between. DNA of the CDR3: TGTGCCAGCGGAAAAGGGGGCTACGAGCAGTACTTC. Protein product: CASGKGGYEQYF.

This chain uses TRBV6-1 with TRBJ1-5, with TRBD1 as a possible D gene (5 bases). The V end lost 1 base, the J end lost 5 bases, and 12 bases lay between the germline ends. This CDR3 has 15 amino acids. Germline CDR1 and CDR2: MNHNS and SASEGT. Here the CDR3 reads CASSEVSRGDQPQHF. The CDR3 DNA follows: TGTGCCAGCAGTGAAGTATCTCGGGGGGATCAGCCCCAGCATTTT.

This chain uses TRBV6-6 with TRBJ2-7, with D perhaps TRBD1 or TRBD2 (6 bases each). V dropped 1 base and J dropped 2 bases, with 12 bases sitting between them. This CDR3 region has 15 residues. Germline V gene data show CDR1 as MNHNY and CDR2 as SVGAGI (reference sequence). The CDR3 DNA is TGTGCCAGCAGTTACTGGCCAGGGGAGGCCTACGAGCAGTACTTC. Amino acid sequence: CASSYWPGEAYEQYF.

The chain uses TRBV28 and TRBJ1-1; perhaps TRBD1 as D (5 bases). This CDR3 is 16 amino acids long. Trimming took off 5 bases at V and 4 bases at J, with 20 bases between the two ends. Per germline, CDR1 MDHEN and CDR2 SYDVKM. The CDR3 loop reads CASSQGRAVVGTEAFF. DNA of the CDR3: TGTGCCAGCAGTCAAGGCAGGGCTGTGGTGGGCACTGAAGCTTTCTTT.

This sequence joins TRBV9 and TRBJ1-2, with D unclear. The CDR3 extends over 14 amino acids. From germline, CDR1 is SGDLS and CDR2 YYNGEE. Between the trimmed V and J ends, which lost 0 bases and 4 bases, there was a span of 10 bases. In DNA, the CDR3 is TGTGCCAGCAGCGTAGTGATTAGTGGCTATGGCTACACCTTC. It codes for CASSVVISGYGYTF.

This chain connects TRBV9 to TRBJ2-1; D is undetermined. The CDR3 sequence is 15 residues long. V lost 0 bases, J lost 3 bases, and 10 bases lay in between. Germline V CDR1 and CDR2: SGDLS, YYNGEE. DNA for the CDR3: TGTGCCAGCAGCGTAGTGGCGGATTTCTACAATGAGCAGTTCTTC. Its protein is CASSVVADFYNEQFF.

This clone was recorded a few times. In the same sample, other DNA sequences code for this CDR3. Here the CDR3 DNA reads TGTGCCAGCAGCGCCGGGACAGGGGGCACTGAAGCTTTCTTT. It specifies CASSAGTGGTEAFF. V gene TRBV9 combines with J gene TRBJ1-1; 11 nucleotides align to TRBD1. There are 14 residues in the CDR3. The germline V gene encodes CDR1 SGDLS and CDR2 YYNGEE. Trimming removed 3 bases from V and 4 bases from J; junction bases left unmatched: 2. The full variable domain, completed using reference TRBV9 and TRBJ1-1, is DSGVTQTPKHLITATGQRVTLRCSPRSGDLSVYWYQQSLDQGLQFLIQYYNGEERAKGNILERFSAQQFPDLHSELNLSSLELGDSALYFCASSAGTGGTEAFFGQGTRLTVV.

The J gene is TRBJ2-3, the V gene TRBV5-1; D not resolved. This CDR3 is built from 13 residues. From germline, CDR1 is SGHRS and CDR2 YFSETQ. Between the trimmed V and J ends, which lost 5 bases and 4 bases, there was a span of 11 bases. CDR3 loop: CASRLDGPDTQYF. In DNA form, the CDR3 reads TGCGCCAGCAGGTTAGACGGGCCAGATACGCAGTATTTT.

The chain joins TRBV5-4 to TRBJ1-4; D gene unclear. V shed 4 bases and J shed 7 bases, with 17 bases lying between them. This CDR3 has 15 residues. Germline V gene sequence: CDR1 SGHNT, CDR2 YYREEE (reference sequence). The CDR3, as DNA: TGTGCCAGCAGCGCGCGTGGTGGAGAAATTGAAAAACTGTTTTTT. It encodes CASSARGGEIEKLFF.